Described below is a single T cell receptor beta chain sequence and its context. This entry comes from a study of identical twins. This CDR3 region has 15 residues. V lost 5 bases, J lost 4 bases, and 16 bases lay in between. CDR1 is SGHVS and CDR2 is FNYEAQ in the germline V gene. A template switching step contributed a universal primer site, while unique molecular identifiers were present in the cDNA. Each CDR3 protein gets one entry after TCRdb re-called the 5' RACE reads with MiXCR. The sample carries approximately 190,000 distinct CDR3 sequences, roughly 15% recorded once. This same sample was also part of a study on T cells expressing NK-cell markers. Per that paper: Sorted CD3+CD56+NKG2C+, CD3+CD56+NKG2C- and CD3+CD56-NKG2C+ T-cell subsets were beta-chain profiled. HCMV seropositivity characterized most of the eight sequenced donors, and seronegativity one. The leading position in the CD3+CD56-NKG2C+ fraction of a handful of donors also went to these clonotypes.

The sample taken for sequencing was CD8+ T cells sorted from blood. This receptor was identified in a woman aged 18-30 years in good health. The rearrangement joins TRBV7-6 to TRBJ2-3, with D tentatively TRBD1 or TRBD2 (6 bases each). The CDR3 loop is CASSLGPGAADTQYF. In nucleotides, the CDR3 is TGTGCCAGCAGCCTAGGACCGGGGGCCGCAGATACGCAGTATTTT. The variable domain in full, with the rest retrieved from reference TRBV7-6 and TRBJ2-3, is GAGVSQSPRYKVTKRGQDVALRCDPISGHVSLYWYRQALGQGPEFLTYFNYEAQQDKSGLPNDRFSAERPEGSISTLTIQRTEQRDSAMYRCASSLGPGAADTQYFGPGTRLTVL.